This T cell receptor beta chain derives from a study of blood T cells in healthy people across ages. Germline loops: CDR1 LGHNA, CDR2 YNFKEQ. This CDR3 region has 14 residues. For this clonotype: The junction does not match germline at one end; this may be a read error.

A J-beta primer mix and a sample-barcoded 5' primer were used in a second PCR of roughly 7 to 12 cycles. Each CDR3 protein gets one entry after TCRdb re-called the 5' RACE reads with MiXCR. The sample shows 650,000 to 1,000,000 distinct CDR3 sequences, 35% to 40% of them seen only once. Sequenced input: blood. The rearrangement joins TRBV4-2 to TRBJ1-6; the D is unclear. The source of this sequence is a man between 18 and 29 years old in good health. CDR3 nucleotides: TGTGCCAGCAGCCAAGTCCAACCAAATTCACCCCCCCACTTT. Residues: CASSQVQPNSPPHF.